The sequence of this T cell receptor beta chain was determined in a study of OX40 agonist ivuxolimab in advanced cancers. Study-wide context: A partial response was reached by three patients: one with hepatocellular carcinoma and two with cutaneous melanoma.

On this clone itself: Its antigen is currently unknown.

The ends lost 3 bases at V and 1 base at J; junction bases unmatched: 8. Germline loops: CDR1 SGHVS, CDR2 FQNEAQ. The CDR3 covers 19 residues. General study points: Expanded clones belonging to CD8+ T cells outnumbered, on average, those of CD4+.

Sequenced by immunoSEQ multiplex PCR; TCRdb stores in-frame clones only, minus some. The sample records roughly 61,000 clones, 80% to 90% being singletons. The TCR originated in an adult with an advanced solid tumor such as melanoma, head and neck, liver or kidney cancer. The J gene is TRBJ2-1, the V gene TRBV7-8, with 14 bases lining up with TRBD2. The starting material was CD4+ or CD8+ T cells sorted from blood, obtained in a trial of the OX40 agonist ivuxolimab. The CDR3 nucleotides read TGTGCCAGCAGCTTCGCCGGGACTAGCGGGAGCGTATCCTACAATGAGCAGTTCTTC. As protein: CASSFAGTSGSVSYNEQFF.